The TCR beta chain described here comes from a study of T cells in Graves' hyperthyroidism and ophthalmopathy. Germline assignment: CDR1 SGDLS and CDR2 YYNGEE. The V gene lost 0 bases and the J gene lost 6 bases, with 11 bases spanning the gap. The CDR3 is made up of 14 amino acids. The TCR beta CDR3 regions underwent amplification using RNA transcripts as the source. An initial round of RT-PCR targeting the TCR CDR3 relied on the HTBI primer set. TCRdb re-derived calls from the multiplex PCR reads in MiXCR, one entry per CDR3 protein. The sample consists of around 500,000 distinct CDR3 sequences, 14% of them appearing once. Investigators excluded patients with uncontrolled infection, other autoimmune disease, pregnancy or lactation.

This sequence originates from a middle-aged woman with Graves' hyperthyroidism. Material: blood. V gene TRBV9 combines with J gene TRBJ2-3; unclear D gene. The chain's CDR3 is CASSVGNLVDTQYF. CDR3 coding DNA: TGTGCCAGCAGCGTAGGGAACCTGGTGGATACGCAGTATTTT.